The 30 T cell receptor beta chains given below trace back to one sample, sequenced in a study of CD8+CD57+ T cells in acquired aplastic anemia (dated by TCRdb to 2017 to 2018). Sequencing instrument: Illumina HiSeq 2000. Genomic DNA served as template for TCR beta VDJ combination and CDR3 sequence profiling. TCRdb's own reprocessing of the public reads used fastp at Q25 and MiXCR and kept productive beta chains. Rows with one shared CDR3 protein collapse into an entry with the most common genes and DNA. This sample lists about 160,000 distinct CDR3 sequences; roughly 47% were detected once. 0.85% to 1.3% of the sample rests with the top ten. Sequencing was done on a sample of sorted CD4+, CD8+, or CD8+CD57+ T cells (not recorded which) from PBMCs. The receptors here all came from a human donor in good health.

V gene TRBV15 combines with J gene TRBJ2-2; D not certain. V gave up 4 bases and J gave up 8 bases, with 17 bases separating them. The CDR3 length is 15 residues. The germline CDR1 and CDR2 sequences are LNHNV and YYDKDF (reference sequence). The CDR3 loop is CATSTIRFGPGELFF. CDR3 coding DNA: TGTGCCACCAGCACCATCCGGTTCGGACCGGGGGAGCTGTTTTTT.

In its sample, this clonotype was seen many times. The rearrangement joins TRBV5-1 to TRBJ2-1; TRBD2 aligns across 7 bases. V lost 6 bases to trimming and J lost 6 bases; unmatched junction nucleotides: 9. The CDR3 consists of 14 residues. Germline loops: CDR1 SGHRS, CDR2 YFSETQ. The CDR3 here is CASNLGGVGNEQFF. DNA for the CDR3: TGCGCCAGCAATCTGGGGGGGGTGGGCAATGAGCAGTTCTTC.

Concerning this clonotype: Relative to the germline gene, one junction end is altered; a read error may explain this. The genes are TRBV2 and TRBJ2-1, with a weak D call TRBD2 (7 bases). The CDR3 extends over 14 amino acids. The germline V gene encodes CDR1 SNHLY and CDR2 FYNNEI. The CDR3 spells CASRGGGPYNEQFF. CDR3 nucleotides: TGTGCCAGCAGGGGGGGGGGGCCCTACAATGAGCAATTCTTC. Complete variable domain (other parts from reference TRBV2 and TRBJ2-1): EPEVTQTPSHQVTQMGQEVILRCVPISNHLYFYWYRQILGQKVEFLVSFYNNEISEKSEIFDDQFSVERPDGSNFTLKIRSTKLEDSAMYFCASRGGGPYNEQFFGPGTRLTVL.

This clonotype was seen a few times. V is TRBV7-9 and J is TRBJ2-2; no definite D call. The CDR3 runs to 11 residues. CDR1 is SEHNR, CDR2 FQNEAQ, per germline (reference sequence). V was cut by 3 bases and J by 7 bases, with 3 bases left in between. CDR3 in amino acids: CASSFVGELFF. The CDR3 DNA reads as TGTGCCAGCAGCTTCGTCGGGGAGCTGTTTTTT.

This clonotype appeared a single time. The chain recombines TRBV2 with TRBJ1-2; 9 positions match TRBD1. After removal of 6 bases from V and 4 bases from J, the junction contained 6 bases not matched to a gene. The germline CDR1 and CDR2 sequences are SNHLY and FYNNEI. The CDR3 has 14 residues. This CDR3 reads CASSGQGQGYGYTF. The CDR3, as DNA: TGTGCCAGCAGCGGACAGGGACAGGGCTATGGCTACACCTTC.

The CDR3 is CSARHPEAGGGVEQFF. As DNA, the CDR3 is TGCAGTGCTCGGCACCCCGAAGCGGGAGGGGGGGTTGAGCAGTTCTTC. The genes are TRBV20-1 and TRBJ2-7; 10 nucleotides match TRBD2. The last part of the DNA fits TRBJ2-1 better; the J call may be wrong. This CDR3 is built from 16 residues. Germline V lookup: CDR1 DFQATT, CDR2 SNEGSKA (reference sequence).

The chain has TRBV10-3 and TRBJ1-1, with 10 bases fitting TRBD1. The CDR3 extends over 17 amino acids. The germline gives CDR1 ENHRY, CDR2 SYGVKD. The trim removed 3 bases at V and 1 base at J, leaving 8 bases unmatched. The CDR3 nucleotides are TGTGCCATCAGTGACAGGACAGGGGGATCCGCGAACACTGAAGCTTTCTTT. Protein: CAISDRTGGSANTEAFF.

The chain recombines TRBV19 with TRBJ1-6, with 11 bases aligning to TRBD1. Looked up from germline, CDR1 is LNHDA and CDR2 is SQIVND (reference sequence). CDR3 length equals 17 residues. V dropped 6 bases and J dropped 7; count of bases not matched to a gene: 11. DNA of the CDR3: TGTGCCAGTAGCCTCCTCCAGGGACAGGGGGGAAATTCACCCCTCCACTTT. It encodes CASSLLQGQGGNSPLHF.

This clonotype was counted ten times or more. The chain carries TRBV6-1 and TRBJ1-1; 7 bases map to TRBD1. Per the germline V gene, CDR1 is MNHNS and CDR2 is SASEGT. V was clipped by 5 bases and J by 2 bases; unmatched bases: 5. The CDR3 spans 14 residues. CDR3 DNA sequence: TGTGCCAGCAGTCCCGGGACAGCTAACACTGAAGCTTTCTTT. It specifies CASSPGTANTEAFF.

This chain connects TRBV28 to TRBJ2-7; 11 bases are shared with TRBD1. The germline CDR1 and CDR2 sequences are MDHEN and SYDVKM. The V segment lost 2 bases and the J segment 4 bases; nucleotides outside the gene matches: 4. The CDR3 runs to 15 residues. Written as DNA, the CDR3 is TGTGCCAGCAGTTTACGGACAGGGGGCGGGTACGAGCAGTACTTC. As protein: CASSLRTGGGYEQYF.

This clonotype was seen only a few times. The chain carries TRBV18 and TRBJ1-1; D not resolved. Germline lookup yields CDR1 KGHSH and CDR2 LQKENI. V lost 2 bases and J lost 1, with 11 bases in between. The CDR3 sequence is 15 residues long. The CDR3 DNA follows: TGTGCCAGCTCACCATGGAGAAGTGGGAACACTGAAGCTTTCTTT. This gives the protein CASSPWRSGNTEAFF.

The chain recombines TRBV7-3 with TRBJ2-3; D tentatively fits TRBD1 or TRBD2 (5 bases each). V was cut by 5 bases and J by 0 bases, with 12 bases left in between. This CDR3 has 15 amino acids. Germline assignment: CDR1 SGHTA and CDR2 FQGTGA. As DNA, the CDR3 is TGTGCCAGCAGCAAAAGCGGACATAGCACAGATACGCAGTATTTT. It specifies CASSKSGHSTDTQYF.

The table lists this clonotype with a few counts. The junction departs from germline at one end; a sequencing error may be responsible. The chain combines TRBV4-1 with TRBJ2-7, with unresolved D. CDR3 size: 16 residues. CDR1 is MGHRA, CDR2 YSYEKL, per germline. CDR3 residues: CAGSQGDGSALRGQYF. The CDR3 DNA is TGCGCCGGCAGCCAAGGTGATGGAAGCGCCCTCCGCGGGCAGTACTTC.

J is TRBJ2-7 and V is TRBV20-1; D is unclear. This CDR3 comprises 13 residues. From germline, CDR1 is DFQATT and CDR2 SNEGSKA (reference sequence). Trimming took 2 bases from V and 3 from J, leaving 11 bases between them. The CDR3 here is CSARLSYSYEQYF. The CDR3 bases are TGCAGTGCTAGATTGAGCTATAGCTACGAGCAGTACTTC.

This clonotype has a count of ten or more. The genes are TRBV6-6 and TRBJ1-1, with D perhaps TRBD1 (5 bases). This CDR3 comprises 15 residues. V shed 0 bases and J shed 2 bases, with 10 bases lying between them. Germline V gene data show CDR1 as MNHNY and CDR2 as SVGAGI (reference sequence). CDR3: CASSYSLRGNTEAFF. Here the CDR3 DNA reads TGTGCCAGCAGTTACTCTTTGAGGGGAAACACTGAAGCTTTCTTT.

The chain uses TRBV5-6 and TRBJ1-1; weak D call: TRBD1 (6 bases). V shed 5 bases and J shed 3 bases, with 14 bases lying between them. The CDR3 extends over 14 amino acids. In germline, CDR1 is SGHDT, CDR2 YYEEEE. This CDR3 reads CASREGQTYTEAFF. CDR3 DNA: TGTGCCAGCAGGGAAGGACAGACTTACACTGAAGCTTTCTTT.

This clonotype was counted ten times or more. In DNA, the CDR3 is TGTGCCAGCAGCTTGTTACAGGGGCAAGAGACCCAGTACTTC. This codes for CASSLLQGQETQYF. The rearrangement uses TRBV5-8 and TRBJ2-5; 7 bases line up with TRBD1. CDR3 length: 14 amino acids. V was clipped by 1 base and J by 2 bases; unmatched bases: 2. CDR1 is SGHTS and CDR2 is YDEGEE in the germline V gene.

This clonotype was detected only a few times. V is TRBV12-3 or TRBV12-4 and J is TRBJ1-3; the match to TRBD1 covers 10 bases. Trimming took 4 bases from V and 0 from J; bases not matched to a gene: 6. CDR3 length: 17 residues. CDR3: CASSSLTGGFSGNTIYF. The CDR3 bases are TGTGCCAGCAGTTCCCTGACAGGGGGCTTCTCTGGAAACACCATATATTTT.

This clonotype was seen once. The junction shows a germline mismatch at one end, possibly a read error. The chain couples TRBV11-2 to TRBJ2-7; D is possibly TRBD1 (6 bases). This CDR3 has 16 residues. Germline assignment: CDR1 SGHAT and CDR2 FQNNGV. CDR3 amino acids: CASSLEWGLSLYEQYF. DNA of the CDR3: TGTGCCAGCAGCCTAGAGTGGGGGCTTTCTTTATACGAGCAGTACTTC.

With regard to this clonotype: Just one base apart from a much larger clone, this may be a read error. This CDR3 reads CASSYQQGKAYEQHF. For the CDR3, the DNA is TGTGCCAGCAGTTACCAACAGGGAAAAGCCTACGAGCAGCACTTC. The chain couples TRBV6-5 to TRBJ2-7, with D possibly TRBD1 on 6 matching bases. This CDR3 comprises 15 residues. Germline V gives CDR1 MNHEY, CDR2 SVGAGI.

This chain links TRBV24-1 with TRBJ2-5; D unclear. Per the germline V gene, CDR1 is KGHDR and CDR2 is SFDVKD. The germline V and J ends were trimmed by 5 bases and 4 bases, with 4 bases remaining between them. This CDR3 is built from 11 residues. Here the CDR3 DNA reads TGTGCCACCAGTGTTGGAGAGACCCAGTACTTC. As protein: CATSVGETQYF.

This clonotype was counted many times. The chain recombines TRBV7-9 with TRBJ1-1; no clear D. Germline V CDR1 and CDR2: SEHNR, FQNEAQ (reference sequence). Trimming removed 4 bases from V and 4 bases from J, with 10 bases in between. The CDR3 is 13 amino acids. The CDR3 sequence: CASSSNGVTEAFF. As DNA, the CDR3 is TGTGCCAGCAGCTCGAACGGGGTCACTGAAGCTTTCTTT.

This clonotype has at least ten counts. The chain recombines TRBV25-1 with TRBJ1-2; TRBD1 might be the D (5 bases). The CDR3 spans 14 residues. Germline V lookup: CDR1 MGHDK, CDR2 SYGVNS. Trimming left V 0 bases short and J 8 bases short, with 13 bases between. The DNA for the CDR3 is TGTGCCAGCAGTGAATACGGGGCCGCGACAGGCTACACCTTC. Amino acids: CASSEYGAATGYTF.

Many counts were recorded for this clonotype. The V call is TRBV5-1, the J call TRBJ2-2; 9 bases fit TRBD2. Germline-derived CDR1 and CDR2 are SGHRS and YFSETQ. The CDR3 has 19 amino acids. J gave up 3 bases and V 1 base, and 13 bases lay outside the gene matches. The chain's CDR3 is CASSLWLAGVQRYTGELFF. CDR3 DNA: TGCGCCAGCAGCTTGTGGTTAGCGGGGGTCCAGAGGTACACCGGGGAGCTGTTTTTT.

The sample holds many counts of this clonotype. This chain's CDR3 is CASSGSHWGTEAFF. As DNA, the CDR3 is TGTGCCAGCAGTGGGTCTCACTGGGGCACTGAAGCTTTCTTT. The chain is built from TRBV25-1 and TRBJ1-1; no definite D call. There are 14 residues in the CDR3. Between the trimmed V and J ends, which lost 4 bases and 4 bases, there was a span of 13 bases. Germline V lookup: CDR1 MGHDK, CDR2 SYGVNS.

The V call is TRBV4-1, the J call TRBJ2-4; D ambiguous. Between the trimmed V and J ends, which lost 4 bases and 0 bases, there was a span of 16 bases. Germline loops: CDR1 MGHRA, CDR2 YSYEKL. The CDR3 is made up of 17 amino acids. CDR3 DNA sequence: TGCGCCAGCAGCCCAGGCGTCGCCGCGACAGCCAAAAACATTCAGTACTTC. Its translation is CASSPGVAATAKNIQYF.

J is TRBJ1-1 and V is TRBV15, with D perhaps matching TRBD1 (5 bases). CDR3 length equals 14 residues. Trimming pared 5 bases from V and 1 base from J, leaving 11 bases between. CDR1 is LNHNV and CDR2 is YYDKDF in the germline V gene (reference sequence). The chain's CDR3 is CATSSVGENTEAFF. In nucleotides, the CDR3 is TGTGCCACCAGCTCCGTGGGGGAGAACACTGAAGCTTTCTTT. Together with reference TRBV15 and TRBJ1-1, the CDR3 gives the full variable domain: DAMVIQNPRYQVTQFGKPVTLSCSQTLNHNVMYWYQQKSSQAPKLLFHYYDKDFNNEADTPDNFQSRRPNTSFCFLDIRSPGLGDTAMYLCATSSVGENTEAFFGQGTRLTVV.

The chain joins TRBV2 to TRBJ1-1; D may be TRBD1 (6 bases). The CDR3 has 13 residues. V lost 6 bases to trimming and J lost 4 bases, with 12 bases between them. The germline V gene encodes CDR1 SNHLY and CDR2 FYNNEI. Here the CDR3 DNA reads TGTGCCAGCAGCACACAGGGATCCACTGAAGCTTTCTTT. Translated: CASSTQGSTEAFF.

V usage is TRBV20-1 and J usage is TRBJ1-2, with D possibly matching TRBD1 (6 bases). The V and J ends lost 5 bases and 4 bases respectively, with 17 bases between them. This CDR3 contains 14 residues. Germline assignment: CDR1 DFQATT and CDR2 SNEGSKA (reference sequence). DNA of the CDR3: TGCAGTGCTCCCGGGACACGGAGGCGCTATGGCTACACCTTC. Protein: CSAPGTRRRYGYTF.

There are many counts of this clonotype. This rearrangement joins TRBV29-1 to TRBJ2-1; D gene uncertain. V was shortened by 4 bases and J by 8 bases, with 15 bases between the two germline ends. Germline V lookup: CDR1 SQVTM, CDR2 ANQGSEA. CDR3 length: 13 amino acids. CDR3 sequence (DNA): TGCAGCGTTGTTCCCGGGTCTTGGGATGAGCAGTTCTTC. Encoded protein: CSVVPGSWDEQFF.